This TCR beta chain was identified in a study of blood T cell repertoires in COVID-19. The overall study: COVID-19 samples from acute and convalescent phases originated in the United States, Italy and Spain. In each case, the material was cDNA or gDNA derived from T cells, B-cell-depleted T cells, or PBMCs.

Methods used by the authors: Reference gene primer amplification gave nucleated cell count estimates. Produced via immunoSEQ multiplex PCR; TCRdb's table is partial and in-frame only. For V, J and clone size, that table is used; D and trimming come from the DNA. The sample shows a few hundred thousand clones, 70% to 90% of them seen only once. Germline assignment: CDR1 MNHEY and CDR2 SVGAGI. The CDR3 length is 12 residues. V lost 5 bases, J lost 2 bases, and 6 bases lay in between. Sequenced: peripheral blood. The TCR originated in a man aged 18 to 29 with active or convalescent COVID-19. This chain connects TRBV6-5 to TRBJ1-2; no firm D call. CDR3: CASSPRNYGYTF. In DNA form, the CDR3 reads TGTGCCAGCAGTCCCAGGAACTATGGCTACACCTTC.